This T cell receptor (beta chain) originates from a study of T cells in women clearing cervical HPV infection. For the study at large: Cases were women with histologically confirmed HPV16-related CIN3 or worse, including 2 invasive cancers.

The assay was immunoSEQ multiplex PCR, and TCRdb's table has in-frame clones only and misses some. The data show roughly 22,000 clones, and the top ten clones hold roughly 3.1%. To note about this clone: The read falls 3 residues short of the CDR3 end, and the missing part is taken from the germline J gene.

V gave up 4 bases and J gave up 7 bases; unmatched junction bases: 10. The CDR3 runs to 15 residues. Germline V CDR1 and CDR2: SGHTS, YDEGEE. V and J are TRBV5-8 and TRBJ1-5, with 8 bases aligning to TRBD1. Sequenced: blood buffy coat. This TCR came from a woman aged 18-69 years with a cervical HPV16 infection that either progressed to CIN3+ or cleared (not recorded which). The part of the CDR3 DNA that was read is TGTGCCAGCAGCCCCTTCGGGACAGGTGCCCAGCCC. Its protein product is CASSPFGTGAQP. The full CDR3 sequence reads CASSPFGTGAQPQHF.